The entry below describes one T cell receptor (beta chain). The CDR3 is made up of 13 amino acids. V lost 8 bases and J lost 1, with 11 bases in between. Germline CDR1 reads MGHDK; CDR2 reads SYGVNS. This sample stems from a study of blood T cell repertoires in COVID-19. Across the study: Donors in the United States, Italy and Spain gave samples during acute or convalescent COVID-19. Nucleic acid was either cDNA or gDNA, and it came from T cells, B-cell-depleted T cells, or PBMCs.

In the original workflow: From reference gene primer amplification, estimates of nucleated cell counts were derived. Clones were sequenced by immunoSEQ multiplex PCR, and TCRdb holds only the in-frame ones, with some missing. That table furnishes V, J and clone size, whereas the DNA furnished D and trimming. The sample lists some 150,000 clones; around 86% were seen once. The J gene is TRBJ1-1, the V gene TRBV25-1; no reliable D call. The receptor's source is a man between 50 and 59 years old with active COVID-19. The sample consisted of peripheral blood. The CDR3 sequence is CASQLRANTEAFF. CDR3 bases: TGTGCCAGCCAATTAAGAGCGAACACTGAAGCTTTCTTT.